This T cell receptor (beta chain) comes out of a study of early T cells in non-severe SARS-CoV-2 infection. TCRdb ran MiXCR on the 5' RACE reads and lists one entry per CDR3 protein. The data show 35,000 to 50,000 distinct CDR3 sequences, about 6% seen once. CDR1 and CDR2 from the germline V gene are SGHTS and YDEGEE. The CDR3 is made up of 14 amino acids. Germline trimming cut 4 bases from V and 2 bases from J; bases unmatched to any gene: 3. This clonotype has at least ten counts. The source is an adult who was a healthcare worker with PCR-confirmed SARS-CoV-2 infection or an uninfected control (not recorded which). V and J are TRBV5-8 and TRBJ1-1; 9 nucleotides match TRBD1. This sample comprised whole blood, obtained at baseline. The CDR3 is CASSPDRGNTEAFF. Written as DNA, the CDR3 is TGTGCCAGCAGCCCGGACAGGGGCAACACTGAAGCTTTCTTT.